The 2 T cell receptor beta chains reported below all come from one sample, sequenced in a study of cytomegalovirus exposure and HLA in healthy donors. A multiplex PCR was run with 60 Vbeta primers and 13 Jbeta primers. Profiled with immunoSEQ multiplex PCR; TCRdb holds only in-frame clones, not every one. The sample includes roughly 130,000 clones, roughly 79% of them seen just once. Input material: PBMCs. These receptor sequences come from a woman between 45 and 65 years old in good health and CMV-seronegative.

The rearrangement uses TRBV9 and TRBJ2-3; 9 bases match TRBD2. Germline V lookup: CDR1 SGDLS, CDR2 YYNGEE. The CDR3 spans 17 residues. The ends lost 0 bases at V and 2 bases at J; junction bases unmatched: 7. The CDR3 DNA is TGTGCCAGCAGCGTAGAGGATAGCGGGAGTCACACAGATACGCAGTATTTT. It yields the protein CASSVEDSGSHTDTQYF.

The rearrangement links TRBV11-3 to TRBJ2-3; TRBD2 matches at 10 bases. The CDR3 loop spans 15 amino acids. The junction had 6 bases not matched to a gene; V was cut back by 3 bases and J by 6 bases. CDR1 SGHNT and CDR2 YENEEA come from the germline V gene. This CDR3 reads CASSFASGRRDTQYF. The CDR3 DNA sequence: TGTGCCAGCAGCTTTGCTAGCGGGAGACGTGATACGCAGTATTTT.